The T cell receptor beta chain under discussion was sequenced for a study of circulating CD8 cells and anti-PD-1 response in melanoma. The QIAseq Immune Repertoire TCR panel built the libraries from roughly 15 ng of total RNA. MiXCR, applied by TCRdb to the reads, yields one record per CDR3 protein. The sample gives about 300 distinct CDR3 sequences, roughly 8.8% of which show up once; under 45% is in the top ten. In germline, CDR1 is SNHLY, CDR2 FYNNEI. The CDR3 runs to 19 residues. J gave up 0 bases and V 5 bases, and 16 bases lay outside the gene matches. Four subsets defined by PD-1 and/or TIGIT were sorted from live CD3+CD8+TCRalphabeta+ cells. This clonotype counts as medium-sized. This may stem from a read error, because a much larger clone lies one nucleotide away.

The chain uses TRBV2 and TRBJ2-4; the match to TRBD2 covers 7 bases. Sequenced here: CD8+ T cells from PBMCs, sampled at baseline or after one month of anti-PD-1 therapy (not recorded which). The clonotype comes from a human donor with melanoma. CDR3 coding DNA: TGTGCCAGCAGTCAATGGAGAGGCGGGAGAGTCCTAGCCAAAAACATTCAGTACTTC. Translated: CASSQWRGGRVLAKNIQYF.